This record concerns one T cell receptor beta chain sequence. This clonotype appeared a few times. Its antigen is not yet known. Base qualities are not provided; no much larger clone lies one nucleotide away. This sample's treatment or condition label indicates: approximately nine-day PBMC culture with coronavirus spike peptide pools or control peptides (ViraFEST assay). The study used the ViraFEST assay, which expanded antigen-specific T cells with peptide pools and then identified expanded clonotypes by TCR sequencing. Positive SARS-CoV-2 PCR tests in the convalescent patients dated from March to December 2020, before Alpha, Beta and Delta variants emerged in the United States. Over 1.5 million PBMCs per well were cultured in IMDM with roughly 4.8% human AB serum and about 9.7 IU/ml IL-2, plus 10 ug/ml peptide pools. On days 3 and 7, half of the culture medium was replaced with fresh IL-2-containing medium. CD4+ T cells were isolated after approximately 10 days of culture through negative selection using the EasySep CD4+ T cell isolation kit. Ficoll-Paque Plus gradient centrifugation was used to isolate PBMCs from whole blood, and the isolated PBMCs were then either used fresh or cryopreserved at -140C. Each culture condition was generally run in triplicate wells.

The sample comes from a study of vaccination and CD4 T cells after COVID-19 (dated by TCRdb to between 2021 and 2024). With regard to the full study: Every convalescent patient had a positive nasal swab PCR test for SARS-CoV-2, with mild disease in 8 to 10 patients and severe disease in one. In the convalescent cohort there were six males and four females, among whom were two Hispanic individuals, seven Caucasians, two Asians and one multiracial person. In nine to eleven COVID-19 convalescent patients and 4 infection-naive healthy vaccine recipients, researchers compared the spike-specific CD4+ TCR repertoire from before mRNA vaccination with the repertoire from after. Post-vaccine blood samples were collected a median of about 11 weeks after the second vaccine dose, ranging from roughly 13 to 241 days. Overlapping spike peptide pools from SARS-CoV-2 and from the common cold coronaviruses HCoV-NL63, HCoV-OC43 and HCoV-229E were used as culture stimuli. Post-COVID blood samples were collected from convalescent patients a median of around 96 days after diagnosis, with a range of about 30 to 161 days. In control cultures, a CEFX viral epitope pool was used as positive control, an HIV-1 Nef peptide pool was used as negative control, or no peptide was added. Participants received two doses of either the Pfizer-BioNTech BNT162b2 vaccine (n=8) or the Moderna mRNA-1273 vaccine (n=2). What the work shows at the level of the full study, not this receptor alone: An increase in the median number of SARS-CoV-2-reactive clonotypes from roughly 20 after infection to some 38 after vaccination was observed, but the change was not found to be significant. Among convalescent patients, a median about 86% of the SARS-CoV-2-reactive clones seen after vaccination appeared only after vaccination, which suggests priming specific to the vaccine. Nearly all vaccine-specific clones in convalescent patients (304 of 307) were mono-reactive for SARS-CoV-2 spike rather than cross-reactive with common cold coronaviruses. Only a relatively small number of convalescent patients were included in the study, and early timepoints following natural infection were not analyzed.

The library was built by means of PCR. DNA from cultured CD4+ T cells underwent TCR sequencing with the Oncomine TCR Beta short-read assay at the Johns Hopkins FTIC core. The QIAamp micro DNA kit was used to extract genomic DNA from the cultured CD4+ T cells. The Oncomine TCR Beta libraries from cultured CD4+ T cells were pooled using unique dual indexes and then sequenced on an Illumina iSeq 100. On the study's bioinformatics: Non-productive sequences were filtered out, and CDR3s that did not start with C, did not end with F or W, or were shorter than 7 amino acids were discarded. Antigen-specific clonotypes were identified with the MANAFEST web application by comparing peptide-stimulated wells with reference and other culture wells. An FDR below 0.05, an odds ratio above 5, and a productive frequency above 0.1% in at least two of three replicate wells were required for clones to be considered positive. Cross-reactive clonotypes were defined as significantly expanded in both SARS-CoV-2 spike wells and at least one common cold coronavirus spike condition. Levenshtein distances (stringdist) and unrooted phylogenetic trees (ape) in R version 3.6.1 were used to assess CDR3 homology. Clones were called with MiXCR by TCRdb after fastp trimmed the public reads at Q25, and only in-frame beta chains were retained. Entries are consolidated by CDR3 protein sequence, retaining the most common genes and DNA. These V and J calls are TCRdb output, not the study's own analysis. The sample yields fewer than 20,000 distinct CDR3 sequences; 25% to 30% were counted once. Approximately 17% of the sample is taken by the ten largest.

The CDR3, from cysteine to phenylalanine, totals 14 residues. Solely the CDR3 DNA is kept, with 42 bases framed from the first base. The germline V gene (reference sequence) specifies DFQATT as CDR1 and SNEGSKA as CDR2. V is cut back by 5 bases and J by 4 bases, with 5 bases in the junction unmatched. The sequence is built from TRBV20-1 and TRBJ2-3, with 11 bases in between that match TRBD1. Sequenced input: cultured CD4+ T cells from blood. The TCR was taken from a human donor with COVID-19. Here is the DNA: TGCAGTGCTGGAGGACAGGGGGCCGCAGATACGCAGTATTTT. This codes for CSAGGQGAADTQYF.